This T cell receptor beta chain was retrieved from a study of CD8+ T cells in alopecia areata. Study as a whole: C3H/HeJ donors with spontaneous alopecia, 6-12 months old, supplied skin grafts to roughly 6-11-week-old female C3H/HeJ mice.

The CDR3 covers 17 residues. Germline V lookup: CDR1 FNHDT, CDR2 SITEND (reference sequence). V gave up 4 bases and J gave up 0 bases; unmatched junction bases: 7. Cell sorting was performed on pooled cutaneous lymph node cells with CD4, CD8alpha, NKG2D, NKG2ACE and other markers. Whole-study findings and limits: Scalp sequencing also captures normal skin's resident alphabeta T cells. Patients displayed less clarity in TCR sharing than mice, a finding possibly related to HLA.

In the case of this clone: Its matching antigen is unknown. Gene labels here are mouse ones. The read terminates 4 residues before the CDR3 end, so the remaining end is supplied by the germline J gene.

After isolation, RNA underwent reverse transcription to generate cDNA as the sequencing template. Sequencing used immunoSEQ multiplex PCR; TCRdb keeps in-frame clones, though not all of them. The sample counts about 270,000 clones, none seen once; the ten largest own roughly 1.2%. This chain joins TRBV19 and TRBJ2-7, with 13 positions matching TRBD2. The sample consisted of CD4+ T cells sorted from a lymph node. The TCR sequence derives from a C3H/HeJ mouse with alopecia areata. The strain's MHC: H2-k. The CDR3 spells CASSPRDWGGSSYEQYF. The sequenced CDR3 bases are TGTGCCAGCAGTCCACGGGACTGGGGGGGGAGCTCCTAT.